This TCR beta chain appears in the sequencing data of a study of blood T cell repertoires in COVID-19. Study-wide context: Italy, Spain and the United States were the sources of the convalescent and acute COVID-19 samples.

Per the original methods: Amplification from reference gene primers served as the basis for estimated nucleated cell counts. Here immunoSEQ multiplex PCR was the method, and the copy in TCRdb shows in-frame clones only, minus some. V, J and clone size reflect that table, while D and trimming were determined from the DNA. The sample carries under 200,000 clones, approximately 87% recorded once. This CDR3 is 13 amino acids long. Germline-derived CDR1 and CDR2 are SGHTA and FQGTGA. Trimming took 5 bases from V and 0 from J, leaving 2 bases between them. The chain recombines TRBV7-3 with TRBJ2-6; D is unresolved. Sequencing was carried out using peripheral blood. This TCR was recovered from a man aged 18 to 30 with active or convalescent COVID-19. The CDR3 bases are TGTGCCAGCAGCCACTCTGGGGCCAACGTCCTGACTTTC. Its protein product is CASSHSGANVLTF.